The 10 T cell receptor beta chains given below trace back to one sample, sequenced in a study of cytomegalovirus exposure and HLA in healthy donors. The PCR used 60 Vbeta and 13 Jbeta primers. Using immunoSEQ multiplex PCR, the repertoire was profiled, and TCRdb retains in-frame clones only, with some absent. The data hold 200,000 or so clones, with roughly 80% observed a single time. Source material: PBMCs. Receptor source: a girl aged 2-10 years in good health and CMV-seronegative.

This clone has just one count. The V gene is TRBV15, the J gene TRBJ2-6; unclear D gene. This CDR3 has 15 amino acids. The germline CDR1 and CDR2 sequences are LNHNV and YYDKDF (reference sequence). Trimming cost V 0 bases and J 0 bases, with 3 bases left between them. DNA for the CDR3: TGTGCCACCAGCAGAGACCTCTCTGGGGCCAACGTCCTGACTTTC. This sequence encodes CATSRDLSGANVLTF.

This chain joins TRBV2 and TRBJ2-7, with D tentatively TRBD2 (6 bases). Germline lookup yields CDR1 SNHLY and CDR2 FYNNEI. V lost 5 bases to trimming and J lost 3 bases, with 11 bases between them. CDR3 size: 13 residues. CDR3 region: CASSTLGGYEQYF. The DNA of the CDR3 is TGTGCCAGCAGTACATTGGGGGGCTACGAGCAGTACTTC.

This chain joins TRBV18 and TRBJ2-2, with D maybe TRBD1 (6 bases). V was clipped by 1 base and J by 0 bases, with 6 bases between them. Germline V gene sequence: CDR1 KGHSH, CDR2 LQKENI. The CDR3 extends over 15 amino acids. The CDR3 nucleotides read TGTGCCAGCTCACCACGACAGGCGAACACCGGGGAGCTGTTTTTT. Translation gives CASSPRQANTGELFF.

This clone is a singleton in its sample. The chain combines TRBV7-6 with TRBJ2-3; D is unclear. The CDR3 loop spans 13 amino acids. Germline lookup yields CDR1 SGHVS and CDR2 FNYEAQ. V was clipped by 1 base and J by 4 bases, with 6 bases between them. The CDR3 loop is CASSLDYSDTQYF. The CDR3 DNA reads as TGTGCCAGCAGCTTAGACTACTCAGATACGCAGTATTTT.

This clone was seen a few times. The rearrangement uses TRBV19 and TRBJ1-3; 7 bases line up with TRBD1. The junction had 4 bases not matched to a gene; V was cut back by 5 bases and J by 0 bases. The length of the CDR3 is 15 residues. Germline CDR1 is LNHDA and CDR2 is SQIVND (reference sequence). DNA for the CDR3: TGTGCCAGTAGTGCGGGACAGCTCTCTGGAAACACCATATATTTT. Protein sequence: CASSAGQLSGNTIYF.

The chain joins TRBV19 to TRBJ1-1, with TRBD1 matching over 9 bases. V lost 2 bases to trimming and J lost 1 base; unmatched junction nucleotides: 2. From germline, CDR1 is LNHDA and CDR2 SQIVND (reference sequence). The CDR3 spans 15 residues. CDR3 sequence (DNA): TGTGCCAGTAGTATACTGACAGGGGGGAACACTGAAGCTTTCTTT. Translating it yields CASSILTGGNTEAFF.

This clone was counted a few times. V and J are TRBV6-6 and TRBJ2-7; TRBD1 might be the D (6 bases). The ends were cut back, 10 bases at V and 5 bases at J, with 18 bases in the middle. The CDR3 is 13 residues long. Germline CDR1 reads MNHNY; CDR2 reads SVGAGI (reference sequence). The CDR3, as DNA: TGTGCCACCTTAAGCCCCCAGGGGAACGAGCAGTACTTC. This encodes CATLSPQGNEQYF.

The chain employs TRBV19 and TRBJ1-5, with TRBD1 as a possible D gene (5 bases). The CDR3 extends over 14 amino acids. Per the germline V gene, CDR1 is LNHDA and CDR2 is SQIVND (reference sequence). V was trimmed by 3 bases and J by 6 bases, leaving 12 bases between them. The CDR3 protein is CASSIGGLGQPQHF. The CDR3 DNA is TGTGCCAGTAGTATCGGGGGACTGGGTCAGCCCCAGCATTTT.

The chain joins TRBV27 to TRBJ1-2; TRBD1 matches 8 bases. The CDR3 has 11 residues. With V trimmed by 8 bases and J by 5 bases, 1 base remained unmatched. The V gene's germline CDR1 is MNHEY and CDR2 SMNVEV (reference sequence). DNA for the CDR3: TGTGCCAGCTGGACAGGGTATGGCTACACCTTC. Its translation: CASWTGYGYTF.

This chain links TRBV29-1 with TRBJ2-1; D is undetermined. The germline V and J ends were trimmed by 8 bases and 8 bases, with 19 bases remaining between them. The CDR3 has 13 amino acids. Germline V gene sequence: CDR1 SQVTM, CDR2 ANQGSEA. CDR3 sequence: CSSRPRLGYEQFF. The CDR3 nucleotides are TGCAGCTCCCGACCCCGGCTGGGCTATGAGCAGTTCTTC.